The TCR beta chain under discussion was sequenced for a study of blood T cell repertoires in COVID-19. Study background: COVID-19 samples collected from the United States, Italy and Spain covered acute and convalescent phases. PBMCs, B-cell-depleted T cells, or T cells provided the cDNA or gDNA that made up the material.

Per the original data handling: From reference gene primer amplification, estimates of nucleated cell counts were derived. The table came from immunoSEQ multiplex PCR; TCRdb's copy has only in-frame clones and leaves some out. From that table come the V and J calls and clone size; the DNA was used to work out D and trimming. The sample holds some 170,000 clones, 80% to 90% seen once. The CDR3 is 19 amino acids. Trimming at V came to 4 bases and at J to 8 bases, leaving 22 bases not matched to a gene. Germline CDR1 reads MGHRA; CDR2 reads YSYEKL. The source is a man aged 45 to 65 who had recovered from COVID-19. What was sequenced was PBMCs or T cells enriched from blood (not recorded which). The chain uses TRBV4-1 and TRBJ1-4, with TRBD1 matching over 7 bases. DNA for the CDR3: TGCGCCAGCAGCCGAAGAGGCCTGACAGGGCTCGACCTAGGGGAAAAACTGTTTTTT. It is translated as CASSRRGLTGLDLGEKLFF.